Here is one T cell receptor beta chain with its context. The record originates from a study of blood T cell repertoires in COVID-19. The trim removed 4 bases at V and 8 bases at J, leaving 4 bases unmatched. Germline CDR1 reads SNHLY; CDR2 reads FYNNEI. This CDR3 is 13 amino acids long. Method: immunoSEQ multiplex PCR; TCRdb's copy keeps in-frame clones and lacks some. The sample holds fewer than 25,000 clones, roughly 88% seen once. The sample was peripheral blood. The J gene is TRBJ1-2, the V gene TRBV2, with TRBD1 matching over 10 bases. This receptor was obtained from a man between 65 and 79 years old with acute or convalescent COVID-19. The CDR3 nucleotides read TGTGCCAGCAGTGCGGACAGGGGGGAAGGCTACACCTTC. It codes for CASSADRGEGYTF. Combining the CDR3 with reference TRBV2 and TRBJ1-2 gives the whole variable domain EPEVTQTPSHQVTQMGQEVILRCVPISNHLYFYWYRQILGQKVEFLVSFYNNEISEKSEIFDDQFSVERPDGSNFTLKIRSTKLEDSAMYFCASSADRGEGYTFGSGTRLTVV.